The source of this TCR beta chain is a study of human T cells and chemical hapten exposure. Study information: DPC at 2% was the sensitizing agent, placed on roughly 2 cm by roughly 2 cm of upper inner arm skin.

Original handling: Sample TCR counts, which ranged from 23,224 to 690,600, had a median of roughly 100,000. TCRdb reprocessed the RACE reads via MiXCR and lists one record per CDR3 protein. TCRdb, not the authors, supplied the V and J calls. The sample shows roughly 120,000 distinct CDR3 sequences, around 13% of them seen only once. Study conclusions and caveats: After DPC sensitization, TCRs above 1 in 1000 frequency showed no change.

In regard to this clonotype: As yet, its antigen is unknown.

Time point specified: patch test 1, 2 weeks after DPC sensitization. The treatment is: therapeutic diphenylcyclopropenone sensitization with weekly scalp DPC. There are 19 residues in the CDR3. CDR1 and CDR2 from the germline V gene are SNHLY and FYNNEI. Trimming took 7 bases from V and 3 from J, leaving 28 bases between them. The source of this sequence is a man aged 18 to 29 with alopecia areata. Some clones in this sample may be carry-over from other donors' samples. Sequenced here: whole blood, sampled in connection with sensitization to the hapten diphenylcyclopropenone (DPC). The chain couples TRBV2 to TRBJ1-3; D might be TRBD1 (6 bases). The CDR3 bases are TGTGCCAGCATTGGACCTTTCTCCGTGGCAGGGGATTTTGGAAACACCATATATTTT. Its protein product is CASIGPFSVAGDFGNTIYF.